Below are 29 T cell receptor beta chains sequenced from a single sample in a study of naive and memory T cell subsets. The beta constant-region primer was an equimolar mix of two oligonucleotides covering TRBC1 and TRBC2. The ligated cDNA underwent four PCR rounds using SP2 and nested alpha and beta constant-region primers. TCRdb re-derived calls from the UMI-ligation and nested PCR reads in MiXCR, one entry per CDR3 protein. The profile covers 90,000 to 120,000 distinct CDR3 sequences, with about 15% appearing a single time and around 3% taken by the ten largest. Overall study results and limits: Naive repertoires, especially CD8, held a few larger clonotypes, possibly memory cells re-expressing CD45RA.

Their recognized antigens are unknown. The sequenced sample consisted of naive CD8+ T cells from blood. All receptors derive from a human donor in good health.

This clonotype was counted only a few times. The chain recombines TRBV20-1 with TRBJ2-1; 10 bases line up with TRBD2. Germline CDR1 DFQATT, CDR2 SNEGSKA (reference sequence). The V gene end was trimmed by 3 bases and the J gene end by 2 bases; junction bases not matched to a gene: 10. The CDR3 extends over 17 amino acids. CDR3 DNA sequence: TGCAGTGCTAGGCCCATTTCCCTAGCGGGAGCCTACAATGAGCAGTTCTTC. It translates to CSARPISLAGAYNEQFF.

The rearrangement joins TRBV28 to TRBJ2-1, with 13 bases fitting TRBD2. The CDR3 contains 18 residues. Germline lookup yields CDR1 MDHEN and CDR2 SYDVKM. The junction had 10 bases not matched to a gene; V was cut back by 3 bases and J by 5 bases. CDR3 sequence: CASSFTSGGAVVHNEQFF. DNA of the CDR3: TGTGCCAGCAGTTTTACTAGCGGGGGGGCCGTTGTCCACAATGAGCAGTTCTTC.

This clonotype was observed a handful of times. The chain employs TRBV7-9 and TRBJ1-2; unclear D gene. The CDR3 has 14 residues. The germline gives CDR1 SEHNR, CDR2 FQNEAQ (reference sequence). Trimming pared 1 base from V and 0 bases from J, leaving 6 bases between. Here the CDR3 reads CASSLGKPNYGYTF. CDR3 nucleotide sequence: TGTGCCAGCAGCTTAGGCAAACCTAACTATGGCTACACCTTC.

This CDR3 reads CASSFDRGYTEAFF. CDR3 DNA: TGTGCCAGCAGCTTCGACAGGGGGTACACTGAAGCTTTCTTT. This chain joins TRBV5-6 and TRBJ1-1; TRBD1 matches at 9 bases. V was clipped by 2 bases and J by 3 bases; unmatched bases: 2. Per the germline V gene, CDR1 is SGHDT and CDR2 is YYEEEE. This CDR3 is 14 amino acids long.

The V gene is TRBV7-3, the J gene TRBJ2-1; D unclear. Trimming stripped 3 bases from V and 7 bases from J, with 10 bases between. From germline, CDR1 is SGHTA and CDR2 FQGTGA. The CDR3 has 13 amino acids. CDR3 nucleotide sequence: TGTGCCAGCAGCTTGGGGTATGGGAATGAGCAGTTCTTC. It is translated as CASSLGYGNEQFF.

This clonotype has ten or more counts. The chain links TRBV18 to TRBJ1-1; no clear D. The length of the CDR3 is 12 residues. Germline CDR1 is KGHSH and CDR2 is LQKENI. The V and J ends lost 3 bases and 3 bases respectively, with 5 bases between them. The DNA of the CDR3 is TGTGCCAGCTCACCCGGGTACACTGAAGCTTTCTTT. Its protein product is CASSPGYTEAFF.

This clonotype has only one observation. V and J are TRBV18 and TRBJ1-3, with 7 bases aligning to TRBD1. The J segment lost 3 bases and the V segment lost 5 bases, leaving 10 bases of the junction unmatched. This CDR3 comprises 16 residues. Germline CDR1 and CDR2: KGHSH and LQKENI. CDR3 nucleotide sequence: TGTGCCAGCTCAACCTCCGAGGGGGCGATTGGAAACACCATATATTTT. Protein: CASSTSEGAIGNTIYF.

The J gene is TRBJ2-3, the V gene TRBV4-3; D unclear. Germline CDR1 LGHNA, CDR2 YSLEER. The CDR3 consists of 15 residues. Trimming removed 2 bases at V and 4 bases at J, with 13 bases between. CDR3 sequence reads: CASSQLLAGPDTQYF. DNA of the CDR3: TGCGCCAGCAGCCAATTGTTAGCCGGCCCAGATACGCAGTATTTT.

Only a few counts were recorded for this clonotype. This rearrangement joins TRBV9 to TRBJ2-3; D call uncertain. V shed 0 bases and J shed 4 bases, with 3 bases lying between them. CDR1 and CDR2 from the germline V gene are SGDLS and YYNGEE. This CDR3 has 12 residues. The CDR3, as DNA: TGTGCCAGCAGCGTAGTTGCAGATACGCAGTATTTT. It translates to CASSVVADTQYF.

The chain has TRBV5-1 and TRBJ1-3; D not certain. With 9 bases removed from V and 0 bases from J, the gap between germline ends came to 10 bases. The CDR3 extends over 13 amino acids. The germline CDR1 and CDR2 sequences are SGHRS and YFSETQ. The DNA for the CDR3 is TGCGCCACCCGGGCCGGCTCTGGAAACACCATATATTTT. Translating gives CATRAGSGNTIYF.

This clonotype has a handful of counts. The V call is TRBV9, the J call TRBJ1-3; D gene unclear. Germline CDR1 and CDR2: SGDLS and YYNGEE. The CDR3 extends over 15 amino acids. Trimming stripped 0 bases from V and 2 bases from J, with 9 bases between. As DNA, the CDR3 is TGTGCCAGCAGCGTAGGAGGAGGTCCTGGAAACACCATATATTTT. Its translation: CASSVGGGPGNTIYF.

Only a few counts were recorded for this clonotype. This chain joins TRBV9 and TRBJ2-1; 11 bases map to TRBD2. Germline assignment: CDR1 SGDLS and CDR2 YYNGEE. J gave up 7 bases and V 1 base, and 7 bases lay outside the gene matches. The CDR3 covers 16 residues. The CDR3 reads CASSVPTSGSSNEQFF. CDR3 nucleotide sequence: TGTGCCAGCAGCGTACCAACTAGCGGGAGTAGTAATGAGCAGTTCTTC. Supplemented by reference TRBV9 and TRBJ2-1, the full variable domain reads DSGVTQTPKHLITATGQRVTLRCSPRSGDLSVYWYQQSLDQGLQFLIQYYNGEERAKGNILERFSAQQFPDLHSELNLSSLELGDSALYFCASSVPTSGSSNEQFFGPGTRLTVL.

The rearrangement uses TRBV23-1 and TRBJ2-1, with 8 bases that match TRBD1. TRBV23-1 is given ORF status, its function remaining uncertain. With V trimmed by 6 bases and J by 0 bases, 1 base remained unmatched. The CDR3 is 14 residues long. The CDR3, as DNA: TGCGCCAGCAGACAGGGGGGCTCCTACAATGAGCAGTTCTTC. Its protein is CASRQGGSYNEQFF.

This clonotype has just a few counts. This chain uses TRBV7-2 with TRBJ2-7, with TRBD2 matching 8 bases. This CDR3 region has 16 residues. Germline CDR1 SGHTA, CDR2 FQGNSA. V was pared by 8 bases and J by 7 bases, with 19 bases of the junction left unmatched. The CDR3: CASSLTVPSGSGEQYF. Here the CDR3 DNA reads TGTGCCAGCTCACTGACGGTCCCTAGCGGGTCGGGGGAGCAGTACTTC.

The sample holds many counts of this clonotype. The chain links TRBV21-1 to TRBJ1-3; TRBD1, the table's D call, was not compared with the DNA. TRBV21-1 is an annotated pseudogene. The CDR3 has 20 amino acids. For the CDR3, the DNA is TGTGCCAGCATCTTGAGGTGTCCGGGACAAGCCTTACTCTCTGGAAACACCATATATTTT. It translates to CASILRCPGQALLSGNTIYF.

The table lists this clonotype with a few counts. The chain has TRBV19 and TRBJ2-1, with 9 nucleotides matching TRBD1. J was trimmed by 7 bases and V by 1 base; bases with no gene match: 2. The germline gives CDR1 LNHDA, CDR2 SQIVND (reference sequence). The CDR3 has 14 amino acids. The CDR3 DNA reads TGTGCCAGTAGTATAGTGGGACAGGGTAATGAGCAGTTCTTC. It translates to CASSIVGQGNEQFF.

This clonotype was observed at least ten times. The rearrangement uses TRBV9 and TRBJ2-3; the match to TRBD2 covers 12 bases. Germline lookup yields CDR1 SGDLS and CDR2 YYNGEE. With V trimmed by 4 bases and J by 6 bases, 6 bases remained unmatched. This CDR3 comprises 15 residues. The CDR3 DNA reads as TGTGCCAGCAGCTCCCGGACTAGCGGGGCTGATACGCAGTATTTT. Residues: CASSSRTSGADTQYF.

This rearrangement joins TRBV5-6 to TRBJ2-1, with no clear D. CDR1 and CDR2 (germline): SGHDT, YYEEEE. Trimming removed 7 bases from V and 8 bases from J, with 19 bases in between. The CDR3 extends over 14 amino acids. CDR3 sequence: CASSPGYMSHEQFF. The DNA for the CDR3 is TGTGCCAGCTCCCCGGGCTATATGAGCCATGAGCAGTTCTTC.

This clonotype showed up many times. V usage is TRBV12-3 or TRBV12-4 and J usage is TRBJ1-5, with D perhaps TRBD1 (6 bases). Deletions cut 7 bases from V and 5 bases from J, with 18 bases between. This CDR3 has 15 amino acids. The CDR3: CASTTGGGAYQPQHF. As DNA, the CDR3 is TGTGCCAGCACCACTGGGGGGGGGGCCTATCAGCCCCAGCATTTT.

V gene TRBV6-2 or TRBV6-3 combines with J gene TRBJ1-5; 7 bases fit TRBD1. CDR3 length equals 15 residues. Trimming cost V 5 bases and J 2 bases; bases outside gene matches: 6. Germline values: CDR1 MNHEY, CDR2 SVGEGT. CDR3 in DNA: TGTGCCAGCAGTCCCCGACAGGGAGGCAATCAGCCCCAGCATTTT. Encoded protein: CASSPRQGGNQPQHF.

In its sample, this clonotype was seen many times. CDR3 DNA sequence: TGTGCCAGCAGCCTCCTGGACGGGACCTCCTACGAGCAGTACTTC. Its protein product is CASSLLDGTSYEQYF. The rearrangement uses TRBV11-1 and TRBJ2-7; D is perhaps TRBD1 or TRBD2 (5 bases each). Germline CDR1 and CDR2: SGHAT and FQDESV (reference sequence). The CDR3 covers 15 residues. Between the trimmed V and J ends, which lost 5 bases and 0 bases, there was a span of 14 bases.

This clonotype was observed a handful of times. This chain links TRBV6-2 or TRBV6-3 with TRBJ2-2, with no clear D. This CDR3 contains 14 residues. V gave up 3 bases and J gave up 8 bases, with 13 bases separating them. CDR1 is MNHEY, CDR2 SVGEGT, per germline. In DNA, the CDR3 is TGTGCCAGCAGTTATCCGACACACGGGGGGGAGCTGTTTTTT. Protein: CASSYPTHGGELFF.

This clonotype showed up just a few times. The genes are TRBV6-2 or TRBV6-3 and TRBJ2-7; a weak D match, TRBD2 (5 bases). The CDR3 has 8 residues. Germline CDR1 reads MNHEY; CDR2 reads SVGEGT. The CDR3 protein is CASSSGKV. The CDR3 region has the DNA TGTGCCAGCAGTTCGGGAAAAGTC.

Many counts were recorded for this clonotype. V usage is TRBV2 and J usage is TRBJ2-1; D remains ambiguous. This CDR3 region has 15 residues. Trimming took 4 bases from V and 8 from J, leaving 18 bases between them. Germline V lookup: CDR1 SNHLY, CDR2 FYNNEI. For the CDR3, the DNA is TGTGCCAGCAGTGGACGAGGACCTTGGGCGGATGAGCAGTTCTTC. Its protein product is CASSGRGPWADEQFF.

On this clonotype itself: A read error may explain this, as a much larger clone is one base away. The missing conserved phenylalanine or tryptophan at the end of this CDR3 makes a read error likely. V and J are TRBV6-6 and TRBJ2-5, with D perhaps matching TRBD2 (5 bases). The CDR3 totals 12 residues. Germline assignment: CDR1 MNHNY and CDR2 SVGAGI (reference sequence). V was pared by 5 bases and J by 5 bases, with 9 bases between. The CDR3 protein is CASSRGSETQYL. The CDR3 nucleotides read TGTGCCAGCAGTCGAGGGAGCGAGACCCAGTACCTC.

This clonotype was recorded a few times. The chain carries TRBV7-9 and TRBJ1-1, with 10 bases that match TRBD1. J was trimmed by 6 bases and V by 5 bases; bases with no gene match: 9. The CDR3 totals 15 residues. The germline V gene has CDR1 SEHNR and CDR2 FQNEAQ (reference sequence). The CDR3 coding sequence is TGTGCCAGCAGCCTGACAGGGGGCGAACCTTCTGAAGCTTTCTTT. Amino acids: CASSLTGGEPSEAFF.

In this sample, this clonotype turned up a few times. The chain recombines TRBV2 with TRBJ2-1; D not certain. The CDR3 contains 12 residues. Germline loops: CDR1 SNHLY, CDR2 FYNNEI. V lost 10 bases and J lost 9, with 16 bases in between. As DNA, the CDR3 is TGTGCCATTCCGGGCCCCGTGAGTGAGCAGTTCTTC. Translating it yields CAIPGPVSEQFF.

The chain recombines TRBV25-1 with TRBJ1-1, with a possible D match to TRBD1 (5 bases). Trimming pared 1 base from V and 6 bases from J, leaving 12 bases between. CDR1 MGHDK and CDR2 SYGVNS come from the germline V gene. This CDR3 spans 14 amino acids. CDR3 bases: TGTGCCAGCAGTGAATTCAGGGCCAGGGCTGAAGCTTTCTTT. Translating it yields CASSEFRARAEAFF.

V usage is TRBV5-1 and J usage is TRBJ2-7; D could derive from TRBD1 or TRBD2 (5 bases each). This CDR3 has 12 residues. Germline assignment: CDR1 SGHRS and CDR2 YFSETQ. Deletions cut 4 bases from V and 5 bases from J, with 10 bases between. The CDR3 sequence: CASSRGGHEQYF. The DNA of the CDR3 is TGCGCCAGCAGCCGGGGCGGCCACGAGCAGTACTTC.